The rows below give T cell receptor beta chains drawn from one sample of a study of cytomegalovirus exposure and HLA in healthy donors. Profiling relied on immunoSEQ multiplex PCR, and the TCRdb table lists in-frame clones only, not all of them. The repertoire includes 130,000 or so clones, almost 80% of them detected once, and approximately 1.5% sits in the top ten. Sequenced sample: PBMCs. The receptors were gathered from a female donor in good health and CMV-seronegative. CDR3s include the opening cysteine and the closing phenylalanine or tryptophan. A D gene is named only where the DNA matches it firmly. A row's size may be missing; if present it is once, few, many or a size class.

V gene: TRBV29-1
clone size: few
D gene: .
J gene: TRBJ1-1
CDR3 DNA: TGCAGCGTTGAAAGGGGTTCCACTGAAGCTTTCTTT
CDR3 protein: CSVERGSTEAFF

V gene: TRBV28
clone size: .
D gene: TRBD2
J gene: TRBJ2-1
CDR3 DNA: TGTGCCAGCAGTTTCGGGAGGCATGAGCAGTTCTTC
CDR3 protein: CASSFGRHEQFF

V gene: TRBV2
clone size: .
D gene: TRBD2
J gene: TRBJ2-7
CDR3 DNA: TGTGCCAGCAGTGAAGCGGGAGGGACGGGCCACTTC
CDR3 protein: CASSEAGGTGHF

V gene: TRBV11-1
clone size: .
D gene: TRBD2
J gene: TRBJ2-2
CDR3 DNA: TGTGCCAGCAGCTTAGGCCTAGCGGAGGGGAACGGGGAGCTGTTTTTT
CDR3 protein: CASSLGLAEGNGELFF

V gene: TRBV7-3
clone size: few
D gene: .
J gene: TRBJ1-6
CDR3 DNA: TGTGCCAGCAGCTTATCGGGAGATTCACCCCTCCACTTT
CDR3 protein: CASSLSGDSPLHF

V gene: TRBV28
clone size: .
D gene: TRBD1
J gene: TRBJ1-4
CDR3 DNA: TGTGCCTCACAGGGGGTAGCGACTAATGAAAAACTGTTTTTT
CDR3 protein: CASQGVATNEKLFF

V gene: TRBV2
clone size: .
D gene: .
J gene: TRBJ1-1
CDR3 DNA: TGTGCCAGCAGTGACAGGGCTTTGATGAACACTGAAGCTTTCTTT
CDR3 protein: CASSDRALMNTEAFF

V gene: TRBV27
clone size: once
D gene: .
J gene: TRBJ2-1
CDR3 DNA: TGTGCCAGCAGTTTACCTAGCTCCTACAATGAGCAGTTCTTC
CDR3 protein: CASSLPSSYNEQFF

V gene: TRBV28
clone size: once
D gene: .
J gene: TRBJ1-1
CDR3 DNA: TGTGCCAGCAGTTTTTTTAGTGAGGGGAACACTGAAGCTTTCTTT
CDR3 protein: CASSFFSEGNTEAFF

V gene: TRBV6-5
clone size: .
D gene: .
J gene: TRBJ2-1
CDR3 DNA: TGTGCCAGCGGCAGCAGGGGCATCGATGAGCAGTTCTTC
CDR3 protein: CASGSRGIDEQFF

V gene: TRBV5-1
clone size: .
D gene: TRBD1
J gene: TRBJ2-3
CDR3 DNA: TGCGCCAGCAGCGCCGGACAGGTGAGGACAGATACGCAGTATTTT
CDR3 protein: CASSAGQVRTDTQYF

V gene: TRBV5-1
clone size: .
D gene: .
J gene: TRBJ2-6
CDR3 DNA: TGCGCCAGCCGAGACAGCTCTGGGGCCAACGTCCTGACTTTC
CDR3 protein: CASRDSSGANVLTF

V gene: TRBV28
clone size: .
D gene: TRBD2
J gene: TRBJ2-3
CDR3 DNA: TGTGCCAGCAGTCTCCCGGGACTAGCGGTTCGAGGGGCAGATACGCAGTATTTT
CDR3 protein: CASSLPGLAVRGADTQYF

V gene: TRBV5-6
clone size: .
D gene: TRBD1
J gene: TRBJ2-7
CDR3 DNA: TGTGCCAGCAGCTGGGACAGGGGGTGGGAGCAGTACTTC
CDR3 protein: CASSWDRGWEQYF

V gene: TRBV30
clone size: .
D gene: .
J gene: TRBJ2-2
CDR3 DNA: TGTGCCTGGTCCGGGGCCGGGGAGCTGTTTTTT
CDR3 protein: CAWSGAGELFF

V gene: TRBV4-1
clone size: .
D gene: TRBD1
J gene: TRBJ1-5
CDR3 DNA: TGCGCCAGCAGCTTCAACAGGGGGATGCAGCCCCAGCATTTT
CDR3 protein: CASSFNRGMQPQHF

V gene: TRBV27
clone size: .
D gene: TRBD2
J gene: TRBJ2-5
CDR3 DNA: TGTGCCAGCAGCCACACTAGCGCGTGGGAAGAGACCCAGTACTTC
CDR3 protein: CASSHTSAWEETQYF

V gene: TRBV19
clone size: .
D gene: .
J gene: TRBJ2-1
CDR3 DNA: TGTGCCAGTAGTATAGGGGCGGCCCCGGGGAAGCAGTTCTTC
CDR3 protein: CASSIGAAPGKQFF

V gene: TRBV7-3
clone size: .
D gene: TRBD1
J gene: TRBJ2-1
CDR3 DNA: TGTGCCAGCAGCTTAGGGGGACAGGGCAATGAGCAGTTCTTC
CDR3 protein: CASSLGGQGNEQFF

V gene: TRBV10-1
clone size: .
D gene: TRBD1
J gene: TRBJ1-1
CDR3 DNA: TGCGCCAGCAGTGAGTCTCTGACAGGGTTGGGAAACACTGAAGCTTTCTTT
CDR3 protein: CASSESLTGLGNTEAFF

V gene: TRBV19
clone size: few
D gene: TRBD1
J gene: TRBJ2-1
CDR3 DNA: TGTGCCAGTAGTATAAACAGGGGTGGGTCCTACAATGAGCAGTTCTTC
CDR3 protein: CASSINRGGSYNEQFF

V gene: TRBV2
clone size: once
D gene: TRBD1
J gene: TRBJ1-6
CDR3 DNA: TGTGCCAGCAGGGGACAGAATTCACCCCTCCACTTT
CDR3 protein: CASRGQNSPLHF

V gene: TRBV21-1
clone size: .
D gene: .
J gene: TRBJ2-3
CDR3 DNA: TGTGCCAGCAGCAAACGGCAGGGGACTAGCGGGAACACAGATACGCAGTATTTT
CDR3 protein: CASSKRQGTSGNTDTQYF

V gene: TRBV28
clone size: .
D gene: TRBD1
J gene: TRBJ2-3
CDR3 DNA: TGTGCCAGCAGTCTCGACAGGGTCACAGATACGCAGTATTTT
CDR3 protein: CASSLDRVTDTQYF

V gene: TRBV29-1
clone size: .
D gene: TRBD1
J gene: TRBJ2-5
CDR3 DNA: TGCAGCGTTGACCCTGGGACAGGGGAAGAGACCCAGTACTTC
CDR3 protein: CSVDPGTGEETQYF

V gene: TRBV28
clone size: .
D gene: .
J gene: TRBJ1-4
CDR3 DNA: TGTGCCAGCAGTCTCTCACAGGGTCCCAATGAAAAACTGTTTTTT
CDR3 protein: CASSLSQGPNEKLFF

V gene: TRBV19
clone size: .
D gene: .
J gene: TRBJ2-7
CDR3 DNA: TGTGCCAGTCGCGGACAGGGAGGGGTGTACGAGCAGTACTTC
CDR3 protein: CASRGQGGVYEQYF

V gene: TRBV30
clone size: few
D gene: .
J gene: TRBJ1-2
CDR3 DNA: TGTGCCTGGAGTGTATCCTTATACCGACAGCGTAACTATGGCTACACCTTC
CDR3 protein: CAWSVSLYRQRNYGYTF

V gene: TRBV30
clone size: .
D gene: TRBD2
J gene: TRBJ2-4
CDR3 DNA: TGTGCCTGGAGTAGGGAGGGAGCCAAAAACATTCAGTACTTC
CDR3 protein: CAWSREGAKNIQYF

V gene: TRBV7-2
clone size: .
D gene: .
J gene: TRBJ1-5
CDR3 DNA: TGTGCCAGCAGCTTAGAGAGCAGGGCCAATCAGCCCCAGCATTTT
CDR3 protein: CASSLESRANQPQHF

V gene: TRBV2
clone size: .
D gene: .
J gene: TRBJ1-3
CDR3 DNA: TGTGCCACCTTGAGCTCTGGAAACACCATATATTTT
CDR3 protein: CATLSSGNTIYF

V gene: TRBV28
clone size: .
D gene: .
J gene: TRBJ1-5
CDR3 DNA: TGTGCCAGCAGAGACACCGTCAATCAGCCCCAGCATTTT
CDR3 protein: CASRDTVNQPQHF

V gene: TRBV15
clone size: .
D gene: TRBD1
J gene: TRBJ2-5
CDR3 DNA: TGTGCCACCAGCAGTCTACAGGGGGCTTTAGAGACCCAGTACTTC
CDR3 protein: CATSSLQGALETQYF

V gene: TRBV5-1
clone size: .
D gene: .
J gene: TRBJ1-6
CDR3 DNA: TGCGCCAGCAGCTTGGGGGGCTATTCACCCCTCCACTTT
CDR3 protein: CASSLGGYSPLHF

V gene: TRBV28
clone size: .
D gene: TRBD2
J gene: TRBJ2-2
CDR3 DNA: TGTGCCAGCAGTTCCCCCGCGACTAGCGGGAGGGCAGGGGCCGGGGAGCTGTTTTTT
CDR3 protein: CASSSPATSGRAGAGELFF

V gene: TRBV4-3
clone size: .
D gene: TRBD1
J gene: TRBJ1-5
CDR3 DNA: TGCGCCAGCAGCCAAGAAGGACAGGGCCGACAGCCCCAGCATTTT
CDR3 protein: CASSQEGQGRQPQHF

V gene: TRBV19
clone size: .
D gene: TRBD1
J gene: TRBJ1-4
CDR3 DNA: TGTGCCACCCACAGGGGAGGAGAAAAACTGTTTTTT
CDR3 protein: CATHRGGEKLFF

V gene: TRBV5-1
clone size: .
D gene: .
J gene: TRBJ1-1
CDR3 DNA: TGCGCCAGCAGCTTGGCCTCTGTGAACACTGAAGCTTTCTTT
CDR3 protein: CASSLASVNTEAFF

V gene: TRBV7-2
clone size: .
D gene: .
J gene: TRBJ2-3
CDR3 DNA: TGTGCCAGCAGCTCCATCACAGATACGCAGTATTTT
CDR3 protein: CASSSITDTQYF

V gene: TRBV4-3
clone size: .
D gene: TRBD1
J gene: TRBJ2-2
CDR3 DNA: TGCGCCAGCAGCCAAGCGGCAGGGGGCGACTACACCGGGGAGCTGTTTTTT
CDR3 protein: CASSQAAGGDYTGELFF

V gene: TRBV11-2
clone size: many
D gene: .
J gene: TRBJ2-7
CDR3 DNA: TGTGCCAGCAGCTCGCTACAGGCCTCACCTTACGAGCAGTACTTC
CDR3 protein: CASSSLQASPYEQYF

V gene: TRBV7-2
clone size: .
D gene: TRBD1
J gene: TRBJ2-1
CDR3 DNA: TGTGCCAGCAGCTTAGGGACAGGGTACAATGAGCAGTTCTTC
CDR3 protein: CASSLGTGYNEQFF

V gene: TRBV28
clone size: .
D gene: TRBD1
J gene: TRBJ1-2
CDR3 DNA: TGTGCCAGCAGTACTTGGGACAGACTATTTAACTATGGCTACACCTTC
CDR3 protein: CASSTWDRLFNYGYTF

V gene: TRBV5-1
clone size: .
D gene: TRBD2
J gene: TRBJ2-5
CDR3 DNA: TGCGCCAGCAGCTTTGGGACTAGCGCCCAAGAGACCCAGTACTTC
CDR3 protein: CASSFGTSAQETQYF

V gene: TRBV6-5
clone size: few
D gene: .
J gene: TRBJ2-1
CDR3 DNA: TGTGCCAGCAGTGCAGACAGGGGAGGGGATGAGCAGTTCTTC
CDR3 protein: CASSADRGGDEQFF

V gene: TRBV7-8
clone size: .
D gene: TRBD2
J gene: TRBJ2-1
CDR3 DNA: TGTGCCAGCAGCCTGGGACTAGCGGGAACCCACATCCACTCCTACAATGAGCAGTTCTTC
CDR3 protein: CASSLGLAGTHIHSYNEQFF

V gene: TRBV21-1
clone size: .
D gene: .
J gene: TRBJ2-1
CDR3 DNA: TGTGCCAGCAGCAAAGGGGGAGGGATGGACAATGAGCAGTTCTTC
CDR3 protein: CASSKGGGMDNEQFF

V gene: TRBV5-1
clone size: once
D gene: TRBD2
J gene: TRBJ2-2
CDR3 DNA: TGCGCCAGCAGACTAGCGGGAGGGCGGGAGCTGTTTTTT
CDR3 protein: CASRLAGGRELFF

V gene: TRBV29-1
clone size: once
D gene: .
J gene: TRBJ1-2
CDR3 DNA: TGCAGCGTTGAAGACGGAATGCACAGGGCTAACTATGGCTACACCTTC
CDR3 protein: CSVEDGMHRANYGYTF

V gene: TRBV5-1
clone size: few
D gene: TRBD1
J gene: TRBJ2-7
CDR3 DNA: TGCGCCAGCAGCTTGGTGGGGACAGGGGGCTACGAGCAGTACTTC
CDR3 protein: CASSLVGTGGYEQYF

V gene: TRBV30
clone size: .
D gene: .
J gene: TRBJ2-7
CDR3 DNA: TGTGCCCGGAGCCCTGAATACGGACTCTCCTACGAGCAGTACTTC
CDR3 protein: CARSPEYGLSYEQYF

V gene: TRBV15
clone size: .
D gene: .
J gene: TRBJ2-3
CDR3 DNA: TGTGCCACCAGCAGATTGAGGGCAGAGAGCACAGATACGCAGTATTTT
CDR3 protein: CATSRLRAESTDTQYF

V gene: TRBV5-1
clone size: .
D gene: .
J gene: TRBJ1-2
CDR3 DNA: TGCGCCAGCAGCTTGGCAACAGGCTATAACTATGGCTACACCTTC
CDR3 protein: CASSLATGYNYGYTF

V gene: TRBV5-1
clone size: .
D gene: TRBD2
J gene: TRBJ2-7
CDR3 DNA: TGCGCCAGCAGCTCGGGCGGGGGACTAGCGGGACCCCACTCCTACGAGCAGTACTTC
CDR3 protein: CASSSGGGLAGPHSYEQYF

V gene: TRBV30
clone size: .
D gene: .
J gene: TRBJ1-5
CDR3 DNA: TGTGCCTGGAGTTCGACAGTGAATCAGCCCCAGCATTTT
CDR3 protein: CAWSSTVNQPQHF